The clone carrying this T cell receptor (beta chain) showed up just a few times. This sample stems from a study of blood T cell repertoires in COVID-19. At the level of the study: Acute and convalescent COVID-19 samples came from the United States, Italy and Spain. Sample material is recorded as cDNA or gDNA derived from T cells, B-cell-depleted T cells, or PBMCs.

TCRdb's copy holds only in-frame clones and misses some; the assay was immunoSEQ multiplex PCR. The table lists 140,000 or so clones, over 70% of them singletons. Residents of about two dozen US areas, aged roughly 18 to 89 years, made up the participants. Clinical history reported by participants formed the basis on which cohorts were assigned. CDR3 size: 14 residues. Between the trimmed V and J ends, which lost 0 bases and 7 bases, there was a span of 7 bases. Germline loops: CDR1 WNHNN, CDR2 SYGVQD (reference sequence). The chain carries TRBV10-1 and TRBJ1-6; unclear D gene. Sequencing used PBMCs or T cells enriched from blood (not recorded which). This sequence was found in a man aged 60 to 75 who had recovered from COVID-19. The CDR3 DNA reads as TGCGCCAGCAGTGAGTCGGGCTCAAATTCACCCCTCCACTTT. Translated: CASSESGSNSPLHF.